These 32 T cell receptor beta chains were all obtained from the same sample, sequenced in a study of regulatory T cells in long-lasting Graves disease. To make TCR beta libraries, researchers used iRepertoire HTBI primers and Arm-PCR of CDR3 regions. TCRdb re-called the multiplex PCR reads with MiXCR, one entry per CDR3 protein. The profile shows over 650,000 distinct CDR3 sequences, approximately 31% of them singletons. This sample's time point: persistent/refractory GD, antithyroid drugs over 5 years with positive TRAb. The authors made the TCR library using RNA they extracted from PBMCs. The sample was peripheral blood mononuclear cells (PBMCs), taken when the disease was refractory, from a patient treated with antithyroid drugs. Receptors originate from a female donor with Graves disease.

This clonotype was counted at least ten times. This chain joins TRBV28 and TRBJ1-2; possibly TRBD1 for D (5 bases). The CDR3 has 14 residues. The germline V gene has CDR1 MDHEN and CDR2 SYDVKM. Trimming took off 6 bases at V and 6 bases at J, with 17 bases between the two ends. The DNA of the CDR3 is TGTGCCAGCAGCCTACCTACGGGACGAGATGGCTACACCTTC. Amino acids: CASSLPTGRDGYTF.

This sequence joins TRBV3-1 and TRBJ2-3, with D tentatively TRBD1 (6 bases). V lost 3 bases and J 0 bases, leaving 7 bases between the germline ends. The CDR3 is 14 amino acids. Germline lookup yields CDR1 LGHDT and CDR2 YNNKEL (reference sequence). The CDR3 nucleotides are TGTGCCAGCAGCCAGGGGGCTAGCACAGATACGCAGTATTTT. It encodes CASSQGASTDTQYF.

The chain joins TRBV6-1 to TRBJ1-5, with a tentative D call TRBD1 (5 bases). Trimming stripped 2 bases from V and 5 bases from J, with 10 bases between. Germline V gives CDR1 MNHNS, CDR2 SASEGT. The CDR3 covers 14 residues. CDR3 amino acids: CASSERGGDQPQHF. The CDR3 nucleotides are TGTGCCAGCAGTGAACGTGGGGGAGATCAGCCCCAGCATTTT.

This clonotype came up a few times. The rearrangement joins TRBV7-6 to TRBJ2-7; D gene ambiguous. This CDR3 comprises 15 residues. The ends were cut back, 0 bases at V and 2 bases at J, with 11 bases in the middle. The germline CDR1 and CDR2 sequences are SGHVS and FNYEAQ. CDR3 protein: CASSLAPEQAYEQYF. The CDR3 region has the DNA TGTGCCAGCAGCTTAGCGCCGGAACAAGCCTACGAGCAGTACTTC.

The chain has TRBV9 and TRBJ1-1, with unresolved D. V was trimmed by 6 bases and J by 4 bases, leaving 19 bases between them. Germline CDR1 is SGDLS and CDR2 is YYNGEE. The CDR3 runs to 15 residues. The CDR3, as DNA: TGTGCCAGCACCCCCAGAGCCAACCCGGGCACTGAAGCTTTCTTT. Translating gives CASTPRANPGTEAFF. Complete variable domain (other parts from reference TRBV9 and TRBJ1-1): DSGVTQTPKHLITATGQRVTLRCSPRSGDLSVYWYQQSLDQGLQFLIQYYNGEERAKGNILERFSAQQFPDLHSELNLSSLELGDSALYFCASTPRANPGTEAFFGQGTRLTVV.

In its sample, this clonotype was seen many times. V usage is TRBV12-3 or TRBV12-4 and J usage is TRBJ1-1; no firm D call. This CDR3 region has 13 residues. Between the trimmed V and J ends, which lost 7 bases and 6 bases, there was a span of 15 bases. The CDR3 here is CASIPRSWAEAFF. The CDR3, as DNA: TGTGCCAGCATCCCCCGGTCGTGGGCTGAAGCTTTCTTT.

This clonotype was observed many times. The chain is built from TRBV11-2 and TRBJ2-7, with 8 bases aligning to TRBD2. CDR3 length: 15 residues. The trim removed 2 bases at V and 5 bases at J, leaving 8 bases unmatched. In germline, CDR1 is SGHAT, CDR2 FQNNGV. The CDR3 reads CASSLFPGGQDEQYF. In DNA, the CDR3 is TGTGCCAGCAGCTTATTCCCGGGAGGGCAAGACGAGCAGTACTTC.

This rearrangement joins TRBV20-1 to TRBJ2-7; a weak D match, TRBD1 (6 bases). The germline CDR1 and CDR2 sequences are DFQATT and SNEGSKA (reference sequence). Trimming cost V 3 bases and J 2 bases, with 26 bases left between them. There are 18 residues in the CDR3. CDR3 residues: CSASRFQGHLLRPYEQYF. CDR3 DNA: TGCAGTGCTAGTAGATTCCAGGGACACTTGCTCCGTCCCTACGAGCAGTACTTC.

V usage is TRBV6-1 and J usage is TRBJ1-1; D uncertain. The CDR3 has 13 residues. Germline V gene sequence: CDR1 MNHNS, CDR2 SASEGT. The V gene lost 7 bases and the J gene lost 3 bases, with 12 bases spanning the gap. In nucleotides, the CDR3 is TGTGCCAGCACACCGGGGTCTCACACTGAAGCTTTCTTT. It encodes CASTPGSHTEAFF.

This chain joins TRBV30 and TRBJ1-3; 9 nucleotides match TRBD1. V dropped 2 bases and J dropped 3; count of bases not matched to a gene: 8. The germline V gene encodes CDR1 GTSNPN and CDR2 SVGIG (reference sequence). The length of the CDR3 is 16 residues. CDR3 DNA: TGTGCCTGGAGTCGTGGACAGGGGAACAGTGGAAACACCATATATTTT. Translation: CAWSRGQGNSGNTIYF.

The table lists this clonotype with many counts. V is TRBV12-3 or TRBV12-4 and J is TRBJ1-1; D gene ambiguous. The CDR3 is 14 amino acids. V lost 7 bases and J lost 2, with 14 bases in between. The CDR3 spells CASTGPGPNTEAFF. The CDR3 DNA reads TGTGCCAGCACCGGCCCCGGGCCAAACACTGAAGCTTTCTTT.

This chain connects TRBV6-1 to TRBJ1-3, with 9 bases fitting TRBD1. Germline CDR1 reads MNHNS; CDR2 reads SASEGT. The length of the CDR3 is 15 residues. Losses at the gene ends were 7 bases for V and 4 bases for J; bases not matched to a gene: 8. CDR3 bases: TGTGCCAGCATGGGGACAGGGTGGTACGGAAACACCATATATTTT. It encodes CASMGTGWYGNTIYF.

V is TRBV11-2 and J is TRBJ2-4; D is ambiguous. Germline V gene lookup returns CDR1 SGHAT and CDR2 FQNNGV. With 5 bases removed from V and 0 bases from J, the gap between germline ends came to 23 bases. This CDR3 is built from 19 residues. The DNA for the CDR3 is TGTGCCAGCAGCCCAAGAGGCACATGGGAAGAACTAGCCAAAAACATTCAGTACTTC. Protein: CASSPRGTWEELAKNIQYF.

A note on this clonotype: A read error is likely, as this CDR3 ends without the conserved phenylalanine or tryptophan. The rearrangement uses TRBV28 and TRBJ1-1; D remains unclear. V was pared by 7 bases and J by 2 bases, with 5 bases between. The CDR3 has 11 residues. Germline CDR1 and CDR2: MDHEN and SYDVKM. The CDR3 region is CASTVNTEAFS. DNA of the CDR3: TGTGCCAGCACCGTCAACACTGAAGCTTTCTCT.

This clonotype was recorded many times. This chain uses TRBV15 with TRBJ1-6; 7 bases align to TRBD1. CDR3 length: 16 residues. The germline gives CDR1 LNHNV, CDR2 YYDKDF (reference sequence). V was pared by 3 bases and J by 0 bases, with 2 bases of the junction left unmatched. CDR3 sequence: CATSRDRSSYNSPLHF. CDR3 bases: TGTGCCACCAGCAGGGACAGGAGCTCCTATAATTCACCCCTCCACTTT.

The rearrangement links TRBV7-3 to TRBJ2-2, with D unclear. Looked up from germline, CDR1 is SGHTA and CDR2 is FQGTGA. Trimming removed 5 bases from V and 5 bases from J, with 6 bases in between. The CDR3 is made up of 12 amino acids. CDR3 protein: CASSPQTGELFF. Here the CDR3 DNA reads TGTGCCAGCAGCCCCCAGACCGGGGAGCTGTTTTTT. The whole variable domain, remainder taken from reference TRBV7-3 and TRBJ2-2, is GAGVSQTPSNKVTEKGKYVELRCDPISGHTALYWYRQSLGQGPEFLIYFQGTGAADDSGLPNDRFFAVRPEGSVSTLKIQRTERGDSAVYLCASSPQTGELFFGEGSRLTVL.

V and J are TRBV5-5 and TRBJ1-1; D remains ambiguous. V lost 4 bases and J lost 8, with 12 bases in between. This CDR3 comprises 12 residues. Germline CDR1 SGHKS, CDR2 YYEKEE (reference sequence). CDR3 sequence: CASSVRRREAFF. The CDR3 nucleotides are TGTGCCAGCAGCGTTCGACGAAGGGAAGCTTTCTTT.

This clonotype was observed many times. V usage is TRBV12-5 and J usage is TRBJ1-2, with D perhaps TRBD1 (5 bases). The CDR3 runs to 16 residues. Germline loops: CDR1 LGHNT, CDR2 FRNRAP. Trimming removed 0 bases from V and 8 bases from J, with 19 bases in between. CDR3 bases: TGTGCTAGTGGTTTGGTACTGACCGTAGGGGCGGACGGCTACACCTTC. Protein: CASGLVLTVGADGYTF.

The chain joins TRBV4-1 to TRBJ2-2, with TRBD2 as a possible D gene (6 bases). Germline loops: CDR1 MGHRA, CDR2 YSYEKL. The V gene lost 1 base and the J gene lost 3 bases, with 12 bases spanning the gap. CDR3 length: 16 residues. CDR3 in DNA: TGCGCCAGCAGCCAAGTCCTTGCGGGGTACACCGGGGAGCTGTTTTTT. Translation: CASSQVLAGYTGELFF.

The chain links TRBV7-3 to TRBJ1-5; the match to TRBD1 covers 7 bases. Germline V gene sequence: CDR1 SGHTA, CDR2 FQGTGA. CDR3 size: 17 residues. Trimming took 3 bases from V and 1 from J; bases not matched to a gene: 9. CDR3 coding DNA: TGTGCCAGCAGCTTCGGAGGGGGCGCAGGCAGCAATCAGCCCCAGCATTTT. This sequence encodes CASSFGGGAGSNQPQHF.

The chain uses TRBV29-1 and TRBJ1-2; D is possibly TRBD1 (6 bases). V was clipped by 7 bases and J by 1 base, with 19 bases between them. Germline-derived CDR1 and CDR2 are SQVTM and ANQGSEA. CDR3 length equals 15 residues. The DNA for the CDR3 is TGCAGCGCTAGGACAGAGCTGAACTTTAACTATGGCTACACCTTC. Encoded protein: CSARTELNFNYGYTF.

This chain connects TRBV6-2 or TRBV6-3 to TRBJ2-2; the D gene is possibly TRBD2 (5 bases). The CDR3 runs 15 residues. The V gene lost 5 bases and the J gene lost 4 bases, with 14 bases spanning the gap. Germline V CDR1 and CDR2: MNHEY, SVGEGT. The CDR3, as DNA: TGTGCCAGCAGTAAAAAAGGGAGACGCACCGGGGAGCTGTTTTTT. It specifies CASSKKGRRTGELFF.

In this sample, this clonotype turned up many times. In nucleotides, the CDR3 is TGTGCCAGTATGAGAGGACAGGACCTAGCCTACGAGCAGTACTTC. It translates to CASMRGQDLAYEQYF. The chain is built from TRBV19 and TRBJ2-7; 7 bases align to TRBD1. In germline, CDR1 is LNHDA, CDR2 SQIVND (reference sequence). The CDR3 sequence is 15 residues long. J lost 2 bases, V lost 7 bases, and 11 bases had no gene match.

This clonotype was observed a handful of times. This rearrangement joins TRBV20-1 to TRBJ2-5; TRBD2 matches 8 bases. This CDR3 is 16 amino acids long. The germline V gene encodes CDR1 DFQATT and CDR2 SNEGSKA (reference sequence). V was clipped by 1 base and J by 5 bases; unmatched bases: 12. The CDR3 coding sequence is TGCAGTGCTAGAGGGGTCGGGGGGGATCATCGGGAGACCCAGTACTTC. This codes for CSARGVGGDHRETQYF.

This clonotype has a handful of counts. V is TRBV29-1 and J is TRBJ1-1; 8 positions match TRBD1. The CDR3 consists of 13 residues. Per the germline V gene, CDR1 is SQVTM and CDR2 is ANQGSEA. Trimming at V came to 5 bases and at J to 3 bases, leaving 5 bases not matched to a gene. CDR3 sequence: CSVSQGADTEAFF. In nucleotides, the CDR3 is TGCAGCGTTTCCCAGGGGGCTGACACTGAAGCTTTCTTT.

This clonotype has a single count. This may arise from a read error, as a much more abundant clone is one base away. This chain connects TRBV20-1 to TRBJ2-6; D unresolved. Germline V gene lookup returns CDR1 DFQATT and CDR2 SNEGSKA (reference sequence). V gave up 5 bases and J gave up 0 bases, with 11 bases separating them. This CDR3 region has 15 residues. The DNA for the CDR3 is TGCAGTGCTGGAAAGACGGCCTCTGGGGCCAACGTCCTGACTTTC. It yields the protein CSAGKTASGANVLTF.

The chain employs TRBV5-5 and TRBJ2-5; 10 bases fit TRBD2. The CDR3 extends over 14 amino acids. V lost 6 bases, J lost 5 bases, and 7 bases stayed unmatched. The germline V gene encodes CDR1 SGHKS and CDR2 YYEKEE (reference sequence). The CDR3 region has the DNA TGTGCCAGCACGAAGGCTAGCGGGAGTGAGACCCAGTACTTC. This translates into CASTKASGSETQYF.

This clonotype has only a few counts. The rearrangement joins TRBV6-6 to TRBJ1-6; D is undetermined. Germline V CDR1 and CDR2: MNHNY, SVGAGI (reference sequence). The germline V and J ends were trimmed by 0 bases and 0 bases, with 3 bases remaining between them. CDR3 length: 15 amino acids. Here the CDR3 reads CASSYSVSYNSPLHF. In DNA, the CDR3 is TGTGCCAGCAGTTACTCGGTCTCCTATAATTCACCCCTCCACTTT.

CDR3 nucleotides: TGTGCCCGAAGGGCCGGACGCCTGGTACCCTCTGGGGCCAACGTCCTGACTTTC. Its protein is CARRAGRLVPSGANVLTF. The chain uses TRBV6-2 or TRBV6-3 and TRBJ2-6, with D hard to call. The CDR3 loop spans 18 amino acids. Germline CDR1 MNHEY, CDR2 SVGEGT. Trimming cost V 11 bases and J 0 bases, with 23 bases left between them.

This clonotype showed up many times. The chain links TRBV20-1 to TRBJ2-5, with TRBD1 identical over 10 bases. With 6 bases clipped from V and 0 bases from J, the junction kept 4 bases outside the gene matches. This CDR3 contains 14 residues. From germline, CDR1 is DFQATT and CDR2 SNEGSKA (reference sequence). The CDR3: CSAIDRGHQETQYF. The CDR3 DNA sequence: TGCAGTGCGATAGACAGGGGGCACCAAGAGACCCAGTACTTC.

This clonotype came up a few times. The rearrangement uses TRBV2 and TRBJ1-5; TRBD1 agrees at 7 bases. The CDR3 spans 16 residues. V dropped 8 bases and J dropped 5; count of bases not matched to a gene: 15. Looked up from germline, CDR1 is SNHLY and CDR2 is FYNNEI. The CDR3 sequence: CASLPQAGGGDQPQHF. DNA of the CDR3: TGTGCCAGCCTCCCACAAGCAGGGGGAGGGGATCAGCCCCAGCATTTT.

The rearrangement links TRBV29-1 to TRBJ2-3; weak D call: TRBD2 (5 bases). Germline CDR1 and CDR2: SQVTM and ANQGSEA. The V gene lost 3 bases and the J gene lost 2 bases, with 15 bases spanning the gap. The CDR3 contains 15 residues. The CDR3 DNA is TGCAGCGTTGACGGGCTTCCCCGGGACACAGATACGCAGTATTTT. As protein: CSVDGLPRDTDTQYF.